The rows below give T cell receptor beta chains drawn from one sample of a study of T cells in localized non-small cell lung cancer. Here immunoSEQ multiplex PCR was the method, and the copy in TCRdb shows in-frame clones only, minus some. The table includes some 55,000 clones, around 83% detected once. This specimen consisted of peripheral blood, obtained before any cancer treatment. Every receptor here comes from a female donor of 60 years or more with stage II squamous cell lung carcinoma. The CDR3 runs from the conserved cysteine through the conserved F or W. A D gene is named only where the DNA matches it firmly. Clone size, where shown, is once, few, many, or a class for clones that have expanded.

TRBJ2-7 . . TRBV4-1 15 CASSQVPTGFYEQYF TGCGCCAGCAGCCAAGTACCGACAGGTTTCTACGAGCAGTACTTC
TRBJ1-5 . . TRBV30 14 CAWSGDGGNQPQHF TGTGCCTGGAGTGGGGACGGAGGCAATCAGCCCCAGCATTTT
TRBJ2-7 . . TRBV7-2 12 CASSQGRAEQYF TGTGCCAGCAGCCAGGGAAGGGCCGAGCAGTACTTC
TRBJ1-1 . . TRBV6-5 15 CASSSPTGGNTEAFF TGTGCCAGCAGTTCCCCGACAGGTGGGAACACTGAAGCTTTCTTT
TRBJ1-2 . . TRBV5-1 14 CASSLAVVGDGYTF TGCGCCAGCAGCTTGGCCGTCGTAGGGGACGGCTACACCTTC
TRBJ1-2 . . TRBV5-1 16 CASSAGPQGLLYGYTF TGCGCCAGCAGCGCCGGGCCACAGGGCCTACTCTATGGCTACACCTTC
TRBJ1-2 few . TRBV6-6 16 CASSYSMKTPGYGYTF TGTGCCAGCAGTTACTCGATGAAGACCCCGGGCTATGGCTACACCTTC
TRBJ2-1 . TRBD2 TRBV5-1 18 CASSIVPLLAGVYNEQFF TGCGCCAGCAGCATCGTGCCTTTACTAGCGGGGGTCTACAATGAGCAGTTCTTC
TRBJ2-1 . . TRBV13 13 CASSLGGANEQFF TGTGCCAGCAGCTTAGGGGGGGCTAATGAGCAGTTCTTC
TRBJ1-1 few TRBD1 TRBV30 14 CAWSPSGQGFEAFF TGTGCCTGGAGTCCCTCGGGACAGGGGTTTGAAGCTTTCTTT
TRBJ1-1 . . TRBV18 17 CASSPGDRGLMNTEAFF TGTGCCAGCTCACCCGGGGACCGGGGGCTGATGAACACTGAAGCTTTCTTT
TRBJ2-2 . . TRBV5-1 13 CASSLDRTGELFF TGCGCCAGCAGCTTAGACCGAACCGGGGAGCTGTTTTTT
TRBJ1-5 . TRBD1 TRBV19 15 CASYPGQGYRQPQHF TGTGCCAGTTATCCGGGACAGGGATATCGTCAGCCCCAGCATTTT
TRBJ1-1 few . TRBV14 15 CASSQGAGANTEAFF TGTGCCAGCAGCCAAGGCGCAGGGGCGAACACTGAAGCTTTCTTT
TRBJ2-5 . . TRBV29-1 13 CSGAGLLQETQYF TGCAGCGGTGCCGGGCTTCTCCAAGAGACCCAGTACTTC
TRBJ1-1 . . TRBV5-1 14 CASSLSGGTTEAFF TGCGCCAGCAGCTTGTCTGGGGGAACAACTGAAGCTTTCTTT
TRBJ2-3 . . TRBV9 13 CASSPRPVDTQYF TGTGCCAGCAGCCCCCGTCCTGTAGATACGCAGTATTTT
TRBJ1-5 . TRBD1 TRBV30 13 CAWKDRGGQPQHF TGTGCCTGGAAGGACAGGGGTGGTCAGCCCCAGCATTTT
TRBJ1-5 . . TRBV19 14 CASKSQQGFQPQHF TGTGCCAGTAAGTCCCAACAGGGTTTCCAGCCCCAGCATTTT
TRBJ1-1 . . TRBV29-1 12 CSSGHRNTEAFF TGCAGCTCTGGACACCGGAACACTGAAGCTTTCTTT
TRBJ2-5 . TRBD2 TRBV6-5 15 CASSYSTSGGETQYF TGTGCCAGCAGTTACTCGACTAGCGGTGGGGAGACCCAGTACTTC
TRBJ1-1 few . TRBV19 15 CASSQASSGNTEAFF TGTGCCAGTAGCCAAGCGTCATCCGGGAACACTGAAGCTTTCTTT
TRBJ1-2 . . TRBV6-5 15 CASSYSSRVNYGYTF TGTGCCAGCAGTTACTCGAGCAGGGTTAACTATGGCTACACCTTC
TRBJ1-5 once . TRBV4-1 16 CASSPLETGSGQPQHF TGCGCCAGCAGCCCCCTAGAAACAGGGTCAGGGCAGCCCCAGCATTTT
TRBJ2-5 . . TRBV5-1 12 CASSNDQETQYF TGCGCCAGCAGCAACGACCAAGAGACCCAGTACTTC